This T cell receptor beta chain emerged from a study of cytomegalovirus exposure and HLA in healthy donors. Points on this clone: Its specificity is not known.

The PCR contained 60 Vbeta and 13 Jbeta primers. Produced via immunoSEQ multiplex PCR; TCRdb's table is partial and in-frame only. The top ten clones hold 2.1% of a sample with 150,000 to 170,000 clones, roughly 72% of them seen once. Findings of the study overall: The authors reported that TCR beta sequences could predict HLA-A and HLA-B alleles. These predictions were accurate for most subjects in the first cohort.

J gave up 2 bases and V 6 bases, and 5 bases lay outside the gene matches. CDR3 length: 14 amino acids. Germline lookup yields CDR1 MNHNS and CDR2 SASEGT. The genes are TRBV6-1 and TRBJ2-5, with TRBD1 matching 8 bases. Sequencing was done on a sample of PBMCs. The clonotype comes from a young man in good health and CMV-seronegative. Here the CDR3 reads CASRLDRGQETQYF. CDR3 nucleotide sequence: TGTGCCAGCAGACTAGACAGGGGTCAAGAGACCCAGTACTTC.